This TCR beta chain is from a study of blood T cell repertoires in COVID-19. Study overall: The United States, Italy and Spain provided the acute and convalescent COVID-19 samples. T cells, B-cell-depleted T cells, or PBMCs supplied cDNA or gDNA.

How the authors handled the data: Amplification of reference gene primers provided the estimated nucleated cell counts. Clones were sequenced by immunoSEQ multiplex PCR, and TCRdb holds only the in-frame ones, with some missing. V and J calls plus clone size are reproduced from that table; the DNA served to infer D and trimming. The data hold nearly 90,000 clones, with around 90% observed a single time. Germline lookup yields CDR1 SGHTA and CDR2 FQGNSA. This CDR3 is built from 13 residues. V was pared by 5 bases and J by 6 bases, with 13 bases between. Patients in Seattle were enrolled during active infection, then followed longitudinally.

V is TRBV7-2 and J is TRBJ1-1; D is uncertain. The sequence was collected from a man aged 18 to 30 with COVID-19, enrolled during active disease. Sequenced sample: peripheral blood. CDR3 coding DNA: TGTGCCAGCAGCCCCGATAGAGGTGCTGAAGCTTTCTTT. The encoded protein is CASSPDRGAEAFF.